This paragraph covers one T cell receptor (beta chain) sequence. Naive-designated CD8 cells lacked CD45RO, were positively enriched for CCR7, and omitted terminally differentiated effector memory CD45RA+ cells. This specimen belongs to a study of shared clonotypes between healthy human individuals. At the level of the study: Per donor, CD8 memory used one plate, CD8 naive used two, CD4 memory used three and CD4 naive used three.

This CDR3 has 15 residues. CDR1 and CDR2 from the germline V gene are MNHEY and SMNVEV (reference sequence). With 6 bases removed from V and 1 base from J, the gap between germline ends came to 15 bases. Sequencing used immunoSEQ multiplex PCR; TCRdb keeps in-frame clones, though not all of them. Among about 2.1 million clones listed, approximately 94% were seen once. This sequence joins TRBV27 and TRBJ1-1; the D is unclear. Sequencing used naive CD8+ T cells from PBMCs. The TCR comes from a man aged 18 to 30 in good health. Some clones in this sample may be carry-over from other donors' samples. The CDR3 sequence: CASSTSAGENTEAFF. The CDR3 nucleotides are TGTGCCAGCAGCACCTCGGCCGGAGAGAACACTGAAGCTTTCTTT.